A selection of T cell receptor beta chains follows, all from one sample in a study of T cell repertoires in cytomegalovirus infection. TCRdb analysed the reads with MiXCR anew, one entry per CDR3 protein. Altogether approximately 490,000 distinct CDR3 sequences are present, about 11% being singletons, with the ten largest covering more than 8.5%. Sequencing input: PBMCs. The receptors derive from a human donor in good health (CMV status not recorded). Some clones in this sample may be carry-over from other donors' samples. Both conserved end residues are part of each CDR3. Fields, in order: V gene, D gene, CDR3 length, CDR3 protein. A D gene is named only where the DNA matches it firmly.

TRBV20-1 NA 14 CSAPWTRSTDTQYF
TRBV19 TRBD2 15 CASSAWTSGNYEQFF
TRBV24-1 NA 13 CATSAFGGSEQFF
TRBV5-4 NA 14 CASSFIGAAYGYTF
TRBV6-5 TRBD1 17 CDSSYSFGTVNTGELFF
TRBV6-1 NA 14 CASTMELNTGELFF
TRBV7-9 TRBD2 14 CASSLTAGPYEQYF
TRBV5-4 NA 14 CASSLGSAYNEQFF
TRBV20-1 TRBD2 14 CSALTSGGYNEQFF
TRBV6-1 NA 15 CASRSSGALYNEQFF
TRBV7-2 NA 13 CASSLRLLDTQYF
TRBV7-9 NA 13 CASRPGTAYGYTF
TRBV10-2 NA 11 CASSAGRGLFF
TRBV20-1 NA 14 CSASGGTAGNTIYF
TRBV5-4 NA 15 CASSLEKGLNTEAFF
TRBV20-1 TRBD1 14 CSAGPDRDLYGYTF
TRBV6-2/TRBV6-3 TRBD2 14 CASSLAGGIYEQYF
TRBV19 NA 13 CASSRGRSDGYTF
TRBV15 NA 12 CATSRDRGEQYF
TRBV13 NA 15 CASSLVKRGIGKLFF
TRBV20-1 TRBD2 15 CSAPRTSGFTDTQYF
TRBV5-6 NA 16 CASSLALEGGNYGYTF
TRBV10-3 NA 14 CAISDQGSADTQYF
TRBV6-5 NA 15 CASSGRAPLNYGYTF
TRBV25-1 NA 12 CASSSRVDEQFF
TRBV5-1 NA 16 CASSLDPQGQGNEQFF
TRBV9 NA 16 CASSPGPRLAKNIQYF
TRBV19 NA 14 CASSSQGGRQGYTF
TRBV20-1 TRBD2 15 CSATTSGTNTGELFF
TRBV9 NA 14 CASSVVGRRETQYF
TRBV10-3 TRBD1 15 CAISEGATGNSPLHF
TRBV5-5 NA 17 CASSLGGLPLRGEKLFF
TRBV10-3 TRBD1 13 CATTGGLREKLFF
TRBV20-1 NA 13 CSASGELNTEAFF
TRBV20-1 NA 15 CSASGGRGANYGYTF
TRBV6-1 NA 15 CASSEWTGYSYEQYF
TRBV24-1 NA 13 CATSDGFYNEQFF
TRBV18 TRBD2 15 CASSPETSGYNEQFF
TRBV6-2/TRBV6-3 TRBD1 15 CASSSGQLNNSPLHF
TRBV5-1 NA 14 CASSLPQPRGELFF
TRBV9 NA 13 CASSVHGDTEAFF
TRBV3-1 NA 14 CASSQEVEGGELFF
TRBV5-1 NA 15 CASSLGAQRNTEAFF
TRBV7-6 NA 15 CASSLGGALGQPQHF
TRBV5-6 TRBD1 15 CASSRLGGRDYGYTF
TRBV12-3/TRBV12-4 TRBD1 13 CASQTGEDYGYTF
TRBV12-3/TRBV12-4 NA 15 CASSLNWTPSYEQYF
TRBV11-2 NA 13 CASSSQGGGELFF
TRBV27 TRBD2 15 CASSSGTSGRSEQFF
TRBV14 TRBD2 16 CASSPPGLAGQETQYF
TRBV5-1 TRBD1 16 CASSLARDSGDYGYTF
TRBV6-5 NA 13 CASSLSLDAEAFF
TRBV7-9 TRBD2 16 CASSFRGDLPNNEQFF
TRBV14 NA 14 CASSQDWGSNTQYF